This TCR beta chain was sequenced during a study of human T cells and chemical hapten exposure. Looking at the study overall: The study patch tested 0.01% DPC on the upper back and read results at 6 days. Per-sample variation in TCR yield stemmed mainly from small pooled library volume differences. General observations from the study: TCRs above 1 in 1000 frequency stayed constant with DPC sensitization. Relative to controls, expanded TCRs formed significantly more large CDR3 similarity clusters.

Regarding time point: pre-sensitization, week 0. Treatment given: therapeutic diphenylcyclopropenone sensitization with weekly scalp DPC. TCRdb re-derived calls from the RACE reads in MiXCR, one entry per CDR3 protein. The sample lists some 360,000 distinct CDR3 sequences; 5.1% were seen once. Only one count was recorded for this clonotype. As yet, its antigen is unknown. Germline V gene sequence: CDR1 MNHEY, CDR2 SMNVEV (reference sequence). The J segment lost 2 bases and the V segment lost 7 bases, leaving 4 bases of the junction unmatched. CDR3 length: 14 residues. The chain couples TRBV27 to TRBJ2-1; 8 nucleotides match TRBD2. The sequence was collected from a woman between 50 and 59 years old with alopecia areata. Some clones in this sample may be carry-over from other donors' samples. The sample here was whole blood, taken in connection with sensitization to the hapten diphenylcyclopropenone (DPC). CDR3: CASTFSGTYNEQFF. The CDR3, as DNA: TGTGCCAGCACTTTTAGCGGGACCTACAATGAGCAGTTCTTC.